These 15 T cell receptor beta chains share one sample of origin, sequenced in a study of T cell responses to AZD1222 COVID-19 vaccine. Using immunoSEQ multiplex PCR, the repertoire was profiled, and TCRdb retains in-frame clones only, with some absent. The data show 95,000 to 100,000 clones, more than 70% seen once. The specimen comprised peripheral blood, sampled on day 0 of AZD1222 vaccination. Source of these receptors: an adult in good health.

The chain combines TRBV6-1 with TRBJ2-1; D gene uncertain. V gave up 1 base and J gave up 2 bases, with 12 bases separating them. The germline CDR1 and CDR2 sequences are MNHNS and SASEGT. The CDR3 sequence is 16 residues long. CDR3 sequence: CASSEGNLGPYNEQFF. CDR3 DNA sequence: TGTGCCAGCAGTGAAGGAAACCTCGGCCCCTACAATGAGCAGTTCTTC.

The chain carries TRBV27 and TRBJ2-7; 9 bases match TRBD1. The J segment lost 2 bases and the V segment lost 8 bases, leaving 13 bases of the junction unmatched. Germline CDR1 MNHEY, CDR2 SMNVEV (reference sequence). This CDR3 is built from 16 residues. The DNA for the CDR3 is TGTGCCAGCCATACCCTCCCGGGACAGGGTCCCTACGAGCAGTACTTC. It translates to CASHTLPGQGPYEQYF.

V gene TRBV7-6 combines with J gene TRBJ2-1; TRBD2 aligns across 7 bases. Germline loops: CDR1 SGHVS, CDR2 FNYEAQ. The ends lost 0 bases at V and 9 bases at J; junction bases unmatched: 17. There are 18 residues in the CDR3. The CDR3 reads CASSLAPALKGGVGEQFF. The CDR3 region has the DNA TGTGCCAGCAGCTTAGCACCCGCCTTAAAGGGAGGGGTCGGTGAGCAGTTCTTC.

V gene TRBV29-1 combines with J gene TRBJ1-2; 9 bases align to TRBD1. J gave up 4 bases and V 4 bases, and 7 bases lay outside the gene matches. This CDR3 contains 14 residues. CDR1 and CDR2 from the germline V gene are SQVTM and ANQGSEA. CDR3 sequence reads: CSVGPGQGPYGYTF. CDR3 nucleotide sequence: TGCAGCGTTGGACCGGGACAGGGACCCTATGGCTACACCTTC.

This clone was seen more than once but under ten times. The genes are TRBV11-2 and TRBJ1-6; D remains ambiguous. The CDR3 is 13 residues long. V was trimmed by 5 bases and J by 9 bases, leaving 11 bases between them. Per the germline V gene, CDR1 is SGHAT and CDR2 is FQNNGV. This CDR3 reads CASSLGYGSPLHF. The CDR3 nucleotides are TGTGCCAGCAGCCTAGGTTATGGTTCACCCCTCCACTTT.

This sequence joins TRBV29-1 and TRBJ1-1, with a weak D call TRBD1 (6 bases). V gave up 4 bases and J gave up 0 bases, with 15 bases separating them. Germline V CDR1 and CDR2: SQVTM, ANQGSEA. The CDR3 loop spans 15 amino acids. The CDR3 DNA follows: TGCAGCGTTGGGCCAGGACAGCGCATGAACACTGAAGCTTTCTTT. Translated: CSVGPGQRMNTEAFF.

The chain joins TRBV3-1 (or the pseudogene TRBV3-2) to TRBJ1-1; D unclear. V shed 1 base and J shed 5 bases, with 11 bases lying between them. The CDR3 consists of 14 residues. CDR1 is LGHDT, CDR2 YNNKEL, per germline (reference sequence). The DNA for the CDR3 is TGTGCCAGCAGCCAAGGGATTATGGTTACTGAAGCTTTCTTT. This gives the protein CASSQGIMVTEAFF.

This chain links TRBV29-1 with TRBJ1-2; 7 bases are shared with TRBD1. The CDR3 totals 13 residues. Trimming removed 3 bases from V and 5 bases from J; junction bases left unmatched: 6. The germline CDR1 and CDR2 sequences are SQVTM and ANQGSEA. CDR3 region: CSVDLGTAYGYTF. The CDR3 DNA is TGCAGCGTTGACTTAGGGACAGCATATGGCTACACCTTC.

The chain carries TRBV24-1 and TRBJ2-2; 8 bases align to TRBD1. The junction had 5 bases not matched to a gene; V was cut back by 2 bases and J by 1 base. This CDR3 is 17 amino acids long. The V gene's germline CDR1 is KGHDR and CDR2 SFDVKD. The CDR3 loop is CATSDSDRGLNTGELFF. For the CDR3, the DNA is TGTGCCACCAGTGATTCCGACAGGGGTTTGAACACCGGGGAGCTGTTTTTT.

The chain has TRBV19 and TRBJ2-3; D ambiguous. Looked up from germline, CDR1 is LNHDA and CDR2 is SQIVND (reference sequence). The V end lost 6 bases, the J end lost 4 bases, and 8 bases lay between the germline ends. This CDR3 contains 12 residues. The CDR3 DNA follows: TGTGCCAGTAGCCGGGTCCCAGATACGCAGTATTTT. It is translated as CASSRVPDTQYF. The full variable domain, its missing parts supplied by reference TRBV19 and TRBJ2-3, is DGGITQSPKYLFRKEGQNVTLSCEQNLNHDAMYWYRQDPGQGLRLIYYSQIVNDFQKGDIAEGYSVSREKKESFPLTVTSAQKNPTAFYLCASSRVPDTQYFGPGTRLTVL.

This clone has more than one count but fewer than ten. The gene calls are TRBV28 and TRBJ2-7, with D possibly TRBD1 on 6 matching bases. Germline CDR1 MDHEN, CDR2 SYDVKM. The CDR3 has 14 amino acids. V was clipped by 3 bases and J by 1 base, with 10 bases between them. CDR3 nucleotide sequence: TGTGCCAGCAGTTTTCCTGACAGGTCCTACGAGCAGTACTTC. Protein product: CASSFPDRSYEQYF.

This clone has more than one count but fewer than ten. This same CDR3 is encoded by further DNA sequences in the sample. The V and J genes are TRBV30 and TRBJ2-7; 9 bases line up with TRBD1. The CDR3 has 14 amino acids. Trimming removed 3 bases from V and 2 bases from J; junction bases left unmatched: 5. Germline V gives CDR1 GTSNPN, CDR2 SVGIG (reference sequence). This CDR3 reads CAWRGTGSAYEQYF. The CDR3 nucleotides read TGTGCCTGGAGGGGGACAGGGTCGGCCTACGAGCAGTACTTC.

The V gene is TRBV2, the J gene TRBJ1-3; no clear D gene. This CDR3 region has 16 residues. V was cut by 2 bases and J by 0 bases, with 11 bases left in between. Germline CDR1 and CDR2: SNHLY and FYNNEI. CDR3 nucleotides: TGTGCCAGCAGTGAAATAGACGGCAACTCTGGAAACACCATATATTTT. This sequence encodes CASSEIDGNSGNTIYF.

This sequence joins TRBV5-1 and TRBJ2-2, with 7 bases aligning to TRBD1. This CDR3 is 14 amino acids long. CDR1 is SGHRS and CDR2 is YFSETQ in the germline V gene. V shed 2 bases, J shed 3 bases, and the junction held 1 base outside the gene matches. The CDR3 protein is CASSLDRDTGELFF. The CDR3 coding sequence is TGCGCCAGCAGCTTAGACAGGGACACCGGGGAGCTGTTTTTT.

This rearrangement joins TRBV5-6 to TRBJ2-5; 10 nucleotides agree with TRBD2. Germline V lookup: CDR1 SGHDT, CDR2 YYEEEE. This CDR3 spans 14 amino acids. The V and J ends lost 5 bases and 5 bases, in that order; junction bases with no gene match: 6. Here the CDR3 reads CASSSLAGHETQYF. CDR3 nucleotides: TGTGCCAGCAGTTCACTAGCGGGGCATGAGACCCAGTACTTC.